These T cell receptor beta chains were read from a single sample in a study of long-term antiretroviral therapy in people with HIV. The protocol was immunoSEQ multiplex PCR, while the TCRdb copy is restricted to in-frame clones and leaves out a portion. The top ten clones hold about 5.7% of a sample with about 39,000 clones, more than 80% of them seen once. The material sequenced was unsorted PBMCs, taken 3.1 years after starting antiretroviral therapy. The receptor set was obtained from a woman aged 50 to 60 with HIV. Each CDR3 is given with its conserved first and last residue. D genes are given only for firm matches.

CDR3nt,CDR3aa,d_gene,j_gene,v_gene,len
TGTGCCAGCAGGGAAAGGACAGGGGGAAAGACCCAGTACTTC,CASRERTGGKTQYF,TRBD1,TRBJ2-5,TRBV2,14
TGTGCCAGCAGCCCCTTGCGGGGCCAGCCCCAGCATTTT,CASSPLRGQPQHF,.,TRBJ1-5,TRBV2,13
TGTGCCAGCAGTTCGACATGGAATCAGCCCCAGCATTTT,CASSSTWNQPQHF,.,TRBJ1-5,TRBV27,13
TGTGCCAGCAGCCCAACTAGCGGCCAAGAGACCCAGTACTTC,CASSPTSGQETQYF,TRBD2,TRBJ2-5,TRBV11-2,14
TGTGCCAGCAGATTGGGACAGGGGAACACTGAAGCTTTCTTT,CASRLGQGNTEAFF,TRBD1,TRBJ1-1,TRBV6-5,14
TGTGCCAGCAGTGAACCCACTTTAGGAGGGGGTTCATACAATGAGCAGTTCTTC,CASSEPTLGGGSYNEQFF,.,TRBJ2-1,TRBV2,18
TGTGCCAGCAGCTTGGGACCTGACAATGAGCAGTTCTTC,CASSLGPDNEQFF,.,TRBJ2-1,TRBV5-5,13
TGTGCCTGGACCCTGACAGGAGCCGGCGGGGAGCTGTTTTTT,CAWTLTGAGGELFF,.,TRBJ2-2,TRBV30,14
TGTGCCAGCAGCGTTGGACAGGGAAGTCAGCCCCAGCATTTT,CASSVGQGSQPQHF,TRBD1,TRBJ1-5,TRBV9,14
TGTGCCAGCAGTTTATATCGGGGGGCTGGGAATCAGCCCCAGCATTTT,CASSLYRGAGNQPQHF,.,TRBJ1-5,TRBV28,16
TGTGCCAGCAGCTTGGCCCCAGAAGGGGGCGATCCCCATCAGCCCCAGCATTTT,CASSLAPEGGDPHQPQHF,TRBD1,TRBJ1-5,TRBV5-6,18
TGTGCCAGCAGCTTGGCTTTTCCCGGGACCCCATCTTCATACGAGCAGTACTTC,CASSLAFPGTPSSYEQYF,.,TRBJ2-7,TRBV5-5,18
TGTGCCAGCAACCCGGCCTCTGGCTACGAGCAGTACTTC,CASNPASGYEQYF,.,TRBJ2-7,TRBV27,13
TGTGCCAGCAGCACCCGTGAATTTAATCAGCCCCAGCATTTT,CASSTREFNQPQHF,.,TRBJ1-5,TRBV6-6,14
TGTGCCAGCAGCTTGGGCCCGACGTCGTCTCTACAACCCTACGAGCAGTACTTC,CASSLGPTSSLQPYEQYF,.,TRBJ2-7,TRBV5-4,18
TGTGCCAGCTGCCCCTGGGGGACAGAAAACTATGGCTACACCTTC,CASCPWGTENYGYTF,TRBD1,TRBJ1-2,TRBV6-1,15
TGTGCCACTCTTCCGGGACAGGGGGAGACCCAGTACTTC,CATLPGQGETQYF,TRBD1,TRBJ2-5,TRBV10-3,13
TGTGCCTGGAGTGTACGGGAGGAGACCCAGTACTTC,CAWSVREETQYF,.,TRBJ2-5,TRBV30,12
TGTGCCAGCAGTGAGCAGGGGAACTATGGCTACACCTTC,CASSEQGNYGYTF,.,TRBJ1-2,TRBV25-1,13
TGTGCCAGCTCACGTTGGGACAGCGTCTCCTACGAGCAGTACTTC,CASSRWDSVSYEQYF,TRBD1,TRBJ2-7,TRBV18,15
TGCGCCAGCAGCCCCGACTCACTCGGATATGAAAAACTGTTTTTT,CASSPDSLGYEKLFF,.,TRBJ1-4,TRBV5-1,15
TGTGCCAGCCGGACAGGGAGATACAATGAGCAGTTCTTC,CASRTGRYNEQFF,TRBD1,TRBJ2-1,TRBV6-6,13
TGTGCCAGCAGCCTAGCGGGGGGGCCTACTGAGCAGTTCTTC,CASSLAGGPTEQFF,TRBD2,TRBJ2-1,TRBV2,14
TGTGCCAGCAGTTTATCTGGGGCCGGGGAGCTGTTTTTT,CASSLSGAGELFF,.,TRBJ2-2,TRBV27,13
TGTGCCTCCCGGGGAGTTGCTGGGAGAGGAGCTTTCTTT,CASRGVAGRGAFF,.,TRBJ1-1,TRBV27,13
TGCAGCTCCCGGTCGGAGAGGAACACTGAAGCTTTCTTT,CSSRSERNTEAFF,.,TRBJ1-1,TRBV29-1,13
TGTGCCAGCAGAGAACAGGGTACCCTTAACACTGAAGCTTTCTTT,CASREQGTLNTEAFF,.,TRBJ1-1,TRBV6-4,15
TGTGCCAGCAGCTTAGTGCACAGGGGAGACCAAGAGACCCAGTACTTC,CASSLVHRGDQETQYF,TRBD1,TRBJ2-5,TRBV7-8,16
TGTGCCAGCAACCTGGACAGAAGCTCTGGAAACACCATATATTTT,CASNLDRSSGNTIYF,.,TRBJ1-3,TRBV6-1,15
TGCAGCGCCCCAGGGCTAGACGGCGAGCAGTTCTTC,CSAPGLDGEQFF,.,TRBJ2-1,TRBV29-1,12
TGTGCCAGCAACGGACAGAGCCTACACTATGGCTACACCTTC,CASNGQSLHYGYTF,.,TRBJ1-2,TRBV6-5,14
TGTGCCAGCAGTTACCCCGGGGAAGGTCAGCCCCAGCATTTT,CASSYPGEGQPQHF,.,TRBJ1-5,TRBV6-6,14
TGTGCCAGCAGCGTACAGGCTTCACCCCTCCACTTT,CASSVQASPLHF,.,TRBJ1-6,TRBV7-2,12